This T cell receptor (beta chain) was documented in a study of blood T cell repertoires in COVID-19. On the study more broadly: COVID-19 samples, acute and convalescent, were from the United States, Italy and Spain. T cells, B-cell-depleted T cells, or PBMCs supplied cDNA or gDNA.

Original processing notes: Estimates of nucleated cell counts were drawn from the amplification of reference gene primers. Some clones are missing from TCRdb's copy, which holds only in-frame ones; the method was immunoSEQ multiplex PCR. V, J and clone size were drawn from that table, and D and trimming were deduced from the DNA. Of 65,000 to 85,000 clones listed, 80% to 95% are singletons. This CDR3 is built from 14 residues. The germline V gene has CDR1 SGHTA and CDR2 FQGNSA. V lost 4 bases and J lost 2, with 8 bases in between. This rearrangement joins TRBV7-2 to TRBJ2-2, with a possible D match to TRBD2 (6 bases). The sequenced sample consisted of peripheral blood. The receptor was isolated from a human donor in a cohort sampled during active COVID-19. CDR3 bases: TGTGCCAGCAGCTCAACTAGCAACACCGGGGAGCTGTTTTTT. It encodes CASSSTSNTGELFF.